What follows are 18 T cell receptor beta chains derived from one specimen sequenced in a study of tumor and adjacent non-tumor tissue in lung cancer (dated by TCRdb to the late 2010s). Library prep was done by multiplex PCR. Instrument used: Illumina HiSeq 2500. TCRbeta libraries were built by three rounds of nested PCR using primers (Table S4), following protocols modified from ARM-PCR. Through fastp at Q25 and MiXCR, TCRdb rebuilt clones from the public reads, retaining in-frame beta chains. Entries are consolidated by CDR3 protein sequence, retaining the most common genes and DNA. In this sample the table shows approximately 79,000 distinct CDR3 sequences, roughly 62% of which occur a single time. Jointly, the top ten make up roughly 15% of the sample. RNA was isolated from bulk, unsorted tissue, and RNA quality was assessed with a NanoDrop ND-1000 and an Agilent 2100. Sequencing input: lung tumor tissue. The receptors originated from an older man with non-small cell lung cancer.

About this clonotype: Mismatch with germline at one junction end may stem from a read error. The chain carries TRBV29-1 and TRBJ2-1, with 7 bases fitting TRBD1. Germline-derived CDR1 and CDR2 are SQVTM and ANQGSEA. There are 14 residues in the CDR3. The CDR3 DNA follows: TGCAGCTTTACAGGGACAGCTTTCTACAATGGGCAGTCCTTC. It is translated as CSFTGTAFYNGQSF.

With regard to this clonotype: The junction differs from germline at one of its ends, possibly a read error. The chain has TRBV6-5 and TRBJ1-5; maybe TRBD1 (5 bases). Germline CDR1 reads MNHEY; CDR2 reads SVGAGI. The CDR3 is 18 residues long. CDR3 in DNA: TGTGTCAGCAGTTTTCTGCCTCCCTCGGAGGGGTTTGATCAGCCCCAGCACTTT. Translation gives CVSSFLPPSEGFDQPQHF.

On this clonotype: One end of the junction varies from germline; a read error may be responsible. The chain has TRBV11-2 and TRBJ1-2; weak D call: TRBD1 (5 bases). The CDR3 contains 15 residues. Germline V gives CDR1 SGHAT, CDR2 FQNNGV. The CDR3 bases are TGTGCCAGCTGCTTAGATACAATCCATGGGGCGAAAATCACCTTC. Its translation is CASCLDTIHGAKITF.

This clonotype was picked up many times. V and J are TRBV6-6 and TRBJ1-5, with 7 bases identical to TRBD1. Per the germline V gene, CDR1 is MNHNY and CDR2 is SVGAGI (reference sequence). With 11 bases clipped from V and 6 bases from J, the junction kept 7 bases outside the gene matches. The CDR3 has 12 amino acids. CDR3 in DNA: TGTGCCGCAGGGGGGTTTGGTCAGCCCCAGCATTTT. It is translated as CAAGGFGQPQHF.

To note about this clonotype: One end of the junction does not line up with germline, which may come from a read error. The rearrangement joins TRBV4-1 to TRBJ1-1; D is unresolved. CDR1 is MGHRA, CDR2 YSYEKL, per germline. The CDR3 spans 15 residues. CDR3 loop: CTSSQDYQGNTEAFF. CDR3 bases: TGCACCAGCAGCCAAGATTACCAAGGGAACACTGAAGCCTTCTTT.

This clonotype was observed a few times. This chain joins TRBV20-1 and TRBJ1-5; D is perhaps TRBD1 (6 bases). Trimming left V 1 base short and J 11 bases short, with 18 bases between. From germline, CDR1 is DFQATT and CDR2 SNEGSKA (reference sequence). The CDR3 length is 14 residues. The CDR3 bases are TGCAGTGCTAGAGCAGGGGTGGGACCGAGAGCCCAGCATTTT. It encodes CSARAGVGPRAQHF.

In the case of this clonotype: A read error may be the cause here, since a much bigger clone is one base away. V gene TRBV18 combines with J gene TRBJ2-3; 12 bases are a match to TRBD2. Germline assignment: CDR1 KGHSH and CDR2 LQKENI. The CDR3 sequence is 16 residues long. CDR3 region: CASSSPGLAGSDTQYF. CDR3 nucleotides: TGTGCCAGCTCATCACCGGGACTAGCGGGTTCAGATACGCAGTATTTT.

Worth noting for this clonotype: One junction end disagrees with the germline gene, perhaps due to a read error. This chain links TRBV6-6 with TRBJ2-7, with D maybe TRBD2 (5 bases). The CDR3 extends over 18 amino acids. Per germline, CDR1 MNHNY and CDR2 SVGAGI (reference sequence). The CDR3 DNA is TGTGCTAGCAGCCCCCGGGGTGGTGGCAGTCGGTATGGGTTCGAGCAGTACTTC. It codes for CASSPRGGGSRYGFEQYF.

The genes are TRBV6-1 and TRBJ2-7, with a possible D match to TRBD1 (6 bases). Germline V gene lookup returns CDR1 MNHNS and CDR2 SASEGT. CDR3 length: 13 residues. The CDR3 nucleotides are TGTGCGAGCGCCAGGACAGAAGTGGACGAGCAGTACTTC. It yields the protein CASARTEVDEQYF.

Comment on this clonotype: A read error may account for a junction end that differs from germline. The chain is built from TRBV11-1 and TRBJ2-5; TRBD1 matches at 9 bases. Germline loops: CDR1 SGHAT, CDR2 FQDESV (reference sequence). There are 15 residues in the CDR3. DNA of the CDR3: TGTGTCAGCAGCCCCCGGGACAGGGTTTTTGAAAACCAGTACTTC. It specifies CVSSPRDRVFENQYF.

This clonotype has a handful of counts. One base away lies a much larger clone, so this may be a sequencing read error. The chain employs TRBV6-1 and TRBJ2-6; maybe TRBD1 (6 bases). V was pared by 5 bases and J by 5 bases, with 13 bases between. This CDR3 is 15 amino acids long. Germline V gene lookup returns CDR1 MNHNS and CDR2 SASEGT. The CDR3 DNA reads TGTGCCAGCAGTCCCGCAGGGGCCTGGGCCAACGTCCTGACTTTC. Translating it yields CASSPAGAWANVLTF.

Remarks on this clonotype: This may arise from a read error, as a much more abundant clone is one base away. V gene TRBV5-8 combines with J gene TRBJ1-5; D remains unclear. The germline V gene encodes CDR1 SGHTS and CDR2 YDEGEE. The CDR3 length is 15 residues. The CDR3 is CASSLDVVSNQSQHF. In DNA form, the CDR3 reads TGTGCCAGCAGCTTGGACGTGGTTTCCAATCAGTCCCAGCATTTT.

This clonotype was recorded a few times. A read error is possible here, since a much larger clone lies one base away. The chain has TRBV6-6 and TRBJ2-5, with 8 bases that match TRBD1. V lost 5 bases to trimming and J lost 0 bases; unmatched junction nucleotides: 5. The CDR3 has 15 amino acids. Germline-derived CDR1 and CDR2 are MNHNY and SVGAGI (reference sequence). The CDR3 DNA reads TGTGCCAGCAGTCTCGGACAGGGACACCAAGAGACCCAGTACTTC. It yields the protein CASSLGQGHQETQYF.

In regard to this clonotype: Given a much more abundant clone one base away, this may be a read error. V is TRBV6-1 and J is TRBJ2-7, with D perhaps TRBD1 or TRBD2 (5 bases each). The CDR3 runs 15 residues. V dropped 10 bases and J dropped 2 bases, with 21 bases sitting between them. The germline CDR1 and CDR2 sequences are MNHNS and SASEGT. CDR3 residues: CANRPGTDATYEQYF. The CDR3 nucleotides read TGTGCCAACAGACCAGGGACGGACGCGACCTACGAGCAGTACTTC.

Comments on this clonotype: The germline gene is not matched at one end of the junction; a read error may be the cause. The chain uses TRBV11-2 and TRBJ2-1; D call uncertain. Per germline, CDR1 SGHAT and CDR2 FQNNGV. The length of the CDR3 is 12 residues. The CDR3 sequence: CASRLTGDEQFF. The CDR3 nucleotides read TGCGCCAGCAGATTAACTGGAGATGAGCAGTTCTTC.

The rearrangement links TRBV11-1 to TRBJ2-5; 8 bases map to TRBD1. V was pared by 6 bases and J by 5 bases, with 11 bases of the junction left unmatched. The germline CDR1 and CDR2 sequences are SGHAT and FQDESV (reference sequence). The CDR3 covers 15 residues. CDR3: CASSPLDRVLETQYF. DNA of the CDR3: TGTGCCAGCAGTCCCCTGGACAGGGTTCTTGAGACCCAGTACTTC.

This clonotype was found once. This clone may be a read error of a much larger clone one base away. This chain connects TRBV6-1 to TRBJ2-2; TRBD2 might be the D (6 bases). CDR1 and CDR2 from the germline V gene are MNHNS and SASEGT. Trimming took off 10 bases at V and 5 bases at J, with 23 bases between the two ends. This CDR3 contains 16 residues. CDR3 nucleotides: TGTGCCACCCTCAGGGTCCGGGGGATAGAGACCGGGGAGCTGTTTTTT. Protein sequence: CATLRVRGIETGELFF.

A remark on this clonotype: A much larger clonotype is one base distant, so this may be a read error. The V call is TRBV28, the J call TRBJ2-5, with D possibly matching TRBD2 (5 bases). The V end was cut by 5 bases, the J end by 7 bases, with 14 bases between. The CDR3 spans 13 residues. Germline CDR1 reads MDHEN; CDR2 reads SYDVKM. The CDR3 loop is CASSPPFRGTQYF. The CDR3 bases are TGTGCCAGCAGTCCCCCCTTCCGGGGGACCCAGTACTTC.